The clone carrying this T cell receptor beta chain came up a few times. What it binds is unknown. The CDR3 contains 13 residues. Trimming took 6 bases from V and 0 from J, leaving 6 bases between them. Germline CDR1 KGHDR, CDR2 SFDVKD. The entry originates in a study of human T cells and chemical hapten exposure. Study conclusions and caveats: DPC sensitization left the count of TCRs above 1 in 1000 unchanged.

Time point of the sample: pre-sensitization, week 0. Treatment given: therapeutic diphenylcyclopropenone sensitization with weekly scalp DPC. Participating donors were patients with alopecia, aged 18 to 70 years, considered appropriate candidates for DPC. A single record per CDR3 protein comes from TCRdb applying MiXCR to the RACE reads. The data hold 150,000 to 200,000 distinct CDR3 sequences, with 30% observed a single time. This receptor was taken from a woman aged 25 to 45 with alopecia areata. Some clones in this sample may be carry-over from other donors' samples. Here the sequenced sample was whole blood, taken in connection with sensitization to the hapten diphenylcyclopropenone (DPC). V is TRBV24-1 and J is TRBJ2-3; D is unclear. DNA for the CDR3: TGTGCCACCAGTTCCCCAAGCACAGATACGCAGTATTTT. As protein: CATSSPSTDTQYF.